The entry below describes one T cell receptor beta chain. What it binds is not known. Expressed TCRB transcripts were sequenced, since all the RNA that had been isolated was reverse transcribed. TCRdb keeps only in-frame clones here, not all; method: immunoSEQ multiplex PCR. The sample has 390,000 or so clones, approximately 15% seen once; the top ten hold less than 0.04%. Sorting of CD4+ naive, central memory, regulatory and stem cell-like memory cells was performed via CD45RO/CCR7/CD25/CD127/CD95/CD27. Germline CDR1 and CDR2: SGHAT and FQNNGV. The CDR3 loop spans 16 amino acids. V shed 5 bases, J shed 5 bases, and the junction held 7 bases outside the gene matches. This sample is drawn from a study of beta chain features in type 1 diabetes. Overall study context: Healthy donors resembled patients in age, gender and cell yields. Regarding the study as a whole: Fewer junction insertions and more nucleotide deletions appeared in type 1 diabetes patients.

V gene TRBV11-2 combines with J gene TRBJ2-3; 13 bases align to TRBD2. This clonotype was obtained from a man aged 25 to 40 in good health. The sample comprised naive CD4+ T cells from blood. In nucleotides, the CDR3 is TGTGCCAGCAGCGGCGCGGGACTAGCGGGGCTAGATACGCAGTATTTT. Amino acids: CASSGAGLAGLDTQYF.